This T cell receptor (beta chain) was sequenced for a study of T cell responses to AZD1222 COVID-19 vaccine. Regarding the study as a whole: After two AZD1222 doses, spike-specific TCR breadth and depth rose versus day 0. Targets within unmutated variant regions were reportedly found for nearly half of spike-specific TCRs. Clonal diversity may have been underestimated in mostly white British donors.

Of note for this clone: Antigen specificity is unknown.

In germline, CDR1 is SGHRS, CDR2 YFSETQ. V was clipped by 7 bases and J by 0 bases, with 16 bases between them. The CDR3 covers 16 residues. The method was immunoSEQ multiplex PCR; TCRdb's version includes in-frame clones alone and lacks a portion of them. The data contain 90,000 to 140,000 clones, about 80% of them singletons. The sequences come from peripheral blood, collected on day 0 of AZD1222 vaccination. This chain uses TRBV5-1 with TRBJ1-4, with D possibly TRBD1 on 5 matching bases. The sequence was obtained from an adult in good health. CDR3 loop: CASCVEGAATNEKLFF. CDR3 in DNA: TGCGCCAGCTGCGTTGAAGGGGCTGCAACTAATGAAAAACTGTTTTTT.